The 14 T cell receptor beta chains below come from one sample, sequenced in a study of T-cell memory formation after mild COVID-19 (dated by TCRdb to about 2021). Library generation was performed with 5' RACE. Sequencer: Illumina NovaSeq 6000. TCRdb reprocessing: public reads trimmed at Q25 with fastp, clones called with MiXCR, in-frame beta chains kept. Rows matching on CDR3 protein sequence are summarized as one entry with the most common DNA and genes. The sample profile shows 450,000 or so distinct CDR3 sequences; about 23% of them were found once. Around 13% of the sample goes to the ten largest clones. The sample comprised PBMCs or a T cell subset sorted from them (not recorded which). The receptors stem from an adult woman who had mild COVID-19 (a few samples of this study predate the infection). The sample titles of this study are shuffled in the database, so cell type and time point are left out; the donor was told from shared clones.

The table lists this clonotype with a few counts. The CDR3 DNA is TGCAGCGTTACCCGAGGGGGGGCGGGAGGATACAGCGAGCAGTACTTC. This codes for CSVTRGGAGGYSEQYF. The chain is built from TRBV29-1 and TRBJ2-7, with 8 bases matching TRBD2. V trimming: 5 bases; J trimming: 6 bases; junction bases outside the gene matches: 18. Germline V gene sequence: CDR1 SQVTM, CDR2 ANQGSEA. The CDR3 consists of 16 residues.

The DNA for the CDR3 is TGCGCCAGCAGCTTGTCGCTAGCGGGGGATACTGGGGAGCAGTTCTTC. It yields the protein CASSLSLAGDTGEQFF. This chain connects TRBV5-1 to TRBJ2-1; 10 bases match TRBD2. This CDR3 contains 16 residues. The J segment lost 10 bases and the V segment lost 1 base, leaving 11 bases of the junction unmatched. Germline CDR1 is SGHRS and CDR2 is YFSETQ.

This clonotype turned up a few times. CDR3 DNA: TGCAGTGCTCCCTATAGCGGGGAAGAGACCCAGTACTTC. As protein: CSAPYSGEETQYF. The chain employs TRBV20-1 and TRBJ2-5, with TRBD2 matching 8 bases. V lost 5 bases, J lost 3 bases, and 5 bases stayed unmatched. Germline V lookup: CDR1 DFQATT, CDR2 SNEGSKA (reference sequence). The length of the CDR3 is 13 residues.

This chain connects TRBV4-1 to TRBJ2-7; 8 nucleotides match TRBD2. The V segment lost 4 bases and the J segment 2 bases; nucleotides outside the gene matches: 7. Germline V lookup: CDR1 MGHRA, CDR2 YSYEKL. The length of the CDR3 is 15 residues. For the CDR3, the DNA is TGCGCCAGCAGCCCTATAGCGGGGCCAACCTACGAGCAGTACTTC. Translating gives CASSPIAGPTYEQYF.

This clonotype was observed a few times. V usage is TRBV5-5 and J usage is TRBJ2-7; D is perhaps TRBD2 (6 bases). The CDR3 sequence is 13 residues long. V was clipped by 3 bases and J by 5 bases, with 12 bases between them. Germline loops: CDR1 SGHKS, CDR2 YYEKEE (reference sequence). The CDR3 loop is CASSSPSGDEQYF. The CDR3 nucleotides read TGTGCCAGCAGCTCTCCCTCGGGAGACGAGCAGTACTTC.

This clonotype was counted many times. The chain employs TRBV5-1 and TRBJ2-5, with 8 bases that match TRBD1. Looked up from germline, CDR1 is SGHRS and CDR2 is YFSETQ. The V and J ends lost 0 bases and 2 bases, in that order; junction bases with no gene match: 0. The CDR3 extends over 14 amino acids. This CDR3 reads CASSLGTGQETQYF. DNA for the CDR3: TGCGCCAGCAGCTTGGGGACAGGGCAAGAGACCCAGTACTTC.

The chain couples TRBV5-1 to TRBJ2-1; D possibly matches TRBD1 or TRBD2 (5 bases each). V lost 2 bases to trimming and J lost 0 bases, with 12 bases between them. Germline CDR1 SGHRS, CDR2 YFSETQ. The CDR3 contains 16 residues. The chain's CDR3 is CASSLGTGRSYNEQFF. For the CDR3, the DNA is TGCGCCAGCAGCTTAGGGACGGGACGCTCCTACAATGAGCAGTTCTTC.

The chain is built from TRBV7-9 and TRBJ2-3; D not certain. There are 12 residues in the CDR3. Trimming removed 7 bases at V and 6 bases at J, with 11 bases between. Germline V gene data show CDR1 as SEHNR and CDR2 as FQNEAQ (reference sequence). The CDR3 DNA follows: TGTGCCAGCAATCCCCGGCCCGATACGCAGTATTTT. This sequence encodes CASNPRPDTQYF.

This chain joins TRBV12-3 or TRBV12-4 and TRBJ1-5; D remains ambiguous. The CDR3 is 16 amino acids. V was cut by 6 bases and J by 1 base, with 16 bases left in between. The DNA for the CDR3 is TGTGCCAGCAGCCTTGGTGGAGTGAGGAGCAATCAGCCCCAGCATTTT. Its protein product is CASSLGGVRSNQPQHF.

This clonotype was detected a few times. The chain has TRBV24-1 and TRBJ2-5, with D unresolved. The CDR3 sequence is 14 residues long. Trimming stripped 7 bases from V and 3 bases from J, with 14 bases between. In germline, CDR1 is KGHDR, CDR2 SFDVKD. CDR3 loop: CATSPREAEETQYF. CDR3 nucleotide sequence: TGTGCCACCAGCCCCCGTGAAGCTGAAGAGACCCAGTACTTC.

This clonotype was counted only a few times. This chain's CDR3 is CATSDPRRDEQFF. The CDR3 coding sequence is TGTGCCACCAGTGATCCTAGAAGGGATGAGCAGTTCTTC. V and J are TRBV24-1 and TRBJ2-1; no clear D. With 3 bases removed from V and 8 bases from J, the gap between germline ends came to 10 bases. Germline V lookup: CDR1 KGHDR, CDR2 SFDVKD. This CDR3 is 13 amino acids long.

V usage is TRBV7-6 and J usage is TRBJ2-7, with unresolved D. From germline, CDR1 is SGHVS and CDR2 FNYEAQ. There are 16 residues in the CDR3. V lost 1 base and J 0 bases, leaving 13 bases between the germline ends. As DNA, the CDR3 is TGTGCCAGCAGCTTAGATCCGTCGCCCTACTCCTACGAGCAGTACTTC. Residues: CASSLDPSPYSYEQYF. The full variable domain, its missing parts supplied by reference TRBV7-6 and TRBJ2-7, is GAGVSQSPRYKVTKRGQDVALRCDPISGHVSLYWYRQALGQGPEFLTYFNYEAQQDKSGLPNDRFSAERPEGSISTLTIQRTEQRDSAMYRCASSLDPSPYSYEQYFGPGTRLTVT.

The gene calls are TRBV6-5 and TRBJ1-2; no reliable D call. The V end was cut by 8 bases, the J end by 7 bases, with 17 bases between. Germline CDR1 reads MNHEY; CDR2 reads SVGAGI. This CDR3 contains 13 residues. The CDR3 here is CASAYRAAAGYTF. In DNA form, the CDR3 reads TGTGCCAGCGCTTATCGGGCCGCGGCTGGCTACACCTTC.

This rearrangement joins TRBV24-1 to TRBJ2-3, with 7 bases lining up with TRBD2. This CDR3 region has 15 residues. The V segment lost 3 bases and the J segment 2 bases; nucleotides outside the gene matches: 4. The germline CDR1 and CDR2 sequences are KGHDR and SFDVKD. This CDR3 is CATSDHRDYTDTQYF. The CDR3 region has the DNA TGTGCCACCAGTGATCACCGGGACTACACAGATACGCAGTATTTT.